These 13 T cell receptor beta chains originate from one sample sequenced in a study of blood T cell repertoires in COVID-19 (dated by TCRdb to 2020 to 2021). Library method: the immunoSEQ multiplex PCR assay. TCRdb stores this immuneACCESS table with in-frame sequences only. Part of the clones is absent; in the studies checked, under half of the shortfall reflects unresolved V genes, and no reason is known for the rest. This sample lists about 190,000 clones; 80% to 90% were detected once. The ten largest clones take up 0.95% to 1.3% of the sample. Sequencing was carried out using peripheral blood. The receptor source for this set is a young man with acute or convalescent COVID-19.

This clone was counted once. The genes are TRBV29-1 and TRBJ2-4; 7 bases fit TRBD1. With V trimmed by 6 bases and J by 1 base, 3 bases remained unmatched. The CDR3 is made up of 13 amino acids. CDR1 SQVTM and CDR2 ANQGSEA come from the germline V gene. The CDR3 sequence is CSVIQGAKNIQYF. The CDR3 region has the DNA TGCAGCGTAATACAGGGGGCCAAAAACATTCAGTACTTC.

V gene TRBV30 combines with J gene TRBJ1-6, with 8 bases lining up with TRBD1. Per germline, CDR1 GTSNPN and CDR2 SVGIG (reference sequence). V shed 2 bases, J shed 10 bases, and the junction held 13 bases outside the gene matches. The CDR3 sequence is 16 residues long. CDR3 in amino acids: CAWSSQGATIGSPLHF. The CDR3 nucleotides are TGTGCCTGGAGTAGTCAGGGGGCAACGATAGGGTCACCCCTCCACTTT.

J is TRBJ2-2 and V is TRBV23-1, with 10 nucleotides matching TRBD1. TRBV23-1 is labeled an ORF, and its function is uncertain. CDR3 size: 16 residues. The ends lost 8 bases at V and 5 bases at J; junction bases unmatched: 11. CDR3 loop: CASRLTGGIRTGELFF. The CDR3 DNA is TGCGCCAGCCGCTTGACAGGGGGCATAAGAACCGGGGAGCTGTTTTTT.

The chain joins TRBV20-1 to TRBJ2-7, with TRBD1 identical over 7 bases. With V trimmed by 4 bases and J by 3 bases, 0 bases remained unmatched. The CDR3 covers 11 residues. Germline loops: CDR1 DFQATT, CDR2 SNEGSKA (reference sequence). Here the CDR3 reads CSATGGYEQYF. In DNA form, the CDR3 reads TGCAGTGCTACAGGGGGCTACGAGCAGTACTTC.

The rearrangement links TRBV19 to TRBJ2-1, with TRBD1 matching over 8 bases. The CDR3 length is 15 residues. The germline gives CDR1 LNHDA, CDR2 SQIVND (reference sequence). Trimming took 4 bases from V and 4 from J; bases not matched to a gene: 6. Written as DNA, the CDR3 is TGTGCCAGTAGTACAACCGGGACAGGTTACAATGAGCAGTTCTTC. It is translated as CASSTTGTGYNEQFF.

The chain links TRBV7-2 to TRBJ2-2, with TRBD2 matching over 13 bases. This CDR3 is 16 amino acids long. Germline CDR1 SGHTA, CDR2 FQGNSA. J gave up 7 bases and V 7 bases, and 9 bases lay outside the gene matches. CDR3 in DNA: TGTGCCAGCATCCGACTAGCGGGGGGCCCGGGCGGGGAGCTGTTTTTT. Protein product: CASIRLAGGPGGELFF.

The J gene is TRBJ2-1, the V gene TRBV5-8; 9 bases match TRBD1. This CDR3 spans 16 amino acids. The ends lost 4 bases at V and 7 bases at J; junction bases unmatched: 12. Per germline, CDR1 SGHTS and CDR2 YDEGEE. For the CDR3, the DNA is TGTGCCAGCAGCCTCCCCGGGACAGGGTCTGATAATGAGCAGTTCTTC. It specifies CASSLPGTGSDNEQFF.

This rearrangement joins TRBV3-1 (or the pseudogene TRBV3-2) to TRBJ1-3; weak D call: TRBD1 (5 bases). The CDR3 has 17 residues. V was trimmed by 4 bases and J by 1 base, leaving 17 bases between them. Looked up from germline, CDR1 is LGHDT and CDR2 is YNNKEL (reference sequence). The CDR3 reads CASSRTPMGGSGNTIYF. CDR3 sequence (DNA): TGTGCCAGCAGCCGTACTCCCATGGGGGGGTCTGGAAACACCATATATTTT.

A single count supports this clone. V usage is TRBV23-1 and J usage is TRBJ2-1; D is perhaps TRBD2 (7 bases). TRBV23-1 has ORF status, its function being uncertain. V was pared by 6 bases and J by 8 bases, with 14 bases between. CDR3 length: 13 amino acids. This CDR3 is CASRKREGDEQFF. CDR3 in DNA: TGCGCCAGCAGGAAGAGGGAGGGGGATGAGCAGTTCTTC.

The chain couples TRBV28 to TRBJ2-3; 7 bases map to TRBD2. Trimming took 8 bases from V and 0 from J; bases not matched to a gene: 23. Germline V gene data show CDR1 as MDHEN and CDR2 as SYDVKM. The CDR3 is 20 amino acids. CDR3 region: CASRRGTTYRLTSSTDTQYF. The CDR3 DNA sequence: TGTGCCAGCCGCCGGGGGACTACATACCGTTTAACATCTAGCACAGATACGCAGTATTTT.

The chain carries TRBV3-1 (or the pseudogene TRBV3-2) and TRBJ2-7; D is unclear. This CDR3 is built from 14 residues. Trimming took off 2 bases at V and 0 bases at J, with 8 bases between the two ends. Germline V gene lookup returns CDR1 LGHDT and CDR2 YNNKEL (reference sequence). This chain's CDR3 is CASSQQASSYEQYF. The CDR3 DNA sequence: TGTGCCAGCAGCCAACAGGCGAGCTCCTACGAGCAGTACTTC.

This chain uses TRBV6-5 with TRBJ1-1; 7 bases line up with TRBD1. Germline V CDR1 and CDR2: MNHEY, SVGAGI. CDR3 length: 15 residues. The ends lost 2 bases at V and 1 base at J; junction bases unmatched: 4. The CDR3 spells CASSYDRDRNTEAFF. The DNA of the CDR3 is TGTGCCAGCAGTTACGACCGGGACAGGAACACTGAAGCTTTCTTT.

The rearrangement uses TRBV18 and TRBJ2-1; 10 nucleotides align to TRBD1. CDR1 KGHSH and CDR2 LQKENI come from the germline V gene. The CDR3 is 15 amino acids. The V gene end was trimmed by 0 bases and the J gene end by 9 bases; junction bases not matched to a gene: 5. This CDR3 is CASSPPSTGGGEQFF. The CDR3 DNA sequence: TGTGCCAGCTCACCACCGTCGACAGGGGGCGGTGAGCAGTTCTTC.